This T cell receptor (beta chain) is drawn from a study of early T cells in non-severe SARS-CoV-2 infection. In its sample, this clonotype was seen many times. Trimming took 6 bases from V and 2 from J, leaving 12 bases between them. This CDR3 is 14 amino acids long. Per the germline V gene, CDR1 is MNHNS and CDR2 is SASEGT. TCRdb passed the 5' RACE reads through MiXCR, listing each CDR3 protein once. The sample includes roughly 40,000 distinct CDR3 sequences, approximately 7.1% of them seen just once. This chain links TRBV6-1 with TRBJ2-3; D possibly corresponds to TRBD2 (7 bases). The TCR comes from an adult who was a healthcare worker with PCR-confirmed SARS-CoV-2 infection or an uninfected control (not recorded which). Sample: whole blood. The CDR3 loop is CASRIGGLTDTQYF. The CDR3 region has the DNA TGTGCCAGCAGAATCGGGGGGCTCACAGATACGCAGTATTTT.